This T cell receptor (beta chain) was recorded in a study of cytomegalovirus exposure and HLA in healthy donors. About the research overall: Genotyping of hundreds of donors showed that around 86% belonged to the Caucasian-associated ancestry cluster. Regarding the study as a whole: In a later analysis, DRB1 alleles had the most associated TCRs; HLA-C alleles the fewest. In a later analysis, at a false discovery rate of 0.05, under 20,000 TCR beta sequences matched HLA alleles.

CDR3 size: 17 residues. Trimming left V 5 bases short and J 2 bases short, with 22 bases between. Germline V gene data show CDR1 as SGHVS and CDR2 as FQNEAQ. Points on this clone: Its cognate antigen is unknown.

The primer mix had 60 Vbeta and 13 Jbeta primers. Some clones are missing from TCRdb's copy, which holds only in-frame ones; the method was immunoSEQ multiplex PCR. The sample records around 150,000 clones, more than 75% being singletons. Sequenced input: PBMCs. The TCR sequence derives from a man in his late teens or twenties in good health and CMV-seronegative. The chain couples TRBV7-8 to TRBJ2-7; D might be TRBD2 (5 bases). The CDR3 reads CASSRSLAGQLTYEQYF. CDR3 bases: TGTGCCAGCAGCCGGTCCCTGGCGGGCCAGCTGACCTACGAGCAGTACTTC.